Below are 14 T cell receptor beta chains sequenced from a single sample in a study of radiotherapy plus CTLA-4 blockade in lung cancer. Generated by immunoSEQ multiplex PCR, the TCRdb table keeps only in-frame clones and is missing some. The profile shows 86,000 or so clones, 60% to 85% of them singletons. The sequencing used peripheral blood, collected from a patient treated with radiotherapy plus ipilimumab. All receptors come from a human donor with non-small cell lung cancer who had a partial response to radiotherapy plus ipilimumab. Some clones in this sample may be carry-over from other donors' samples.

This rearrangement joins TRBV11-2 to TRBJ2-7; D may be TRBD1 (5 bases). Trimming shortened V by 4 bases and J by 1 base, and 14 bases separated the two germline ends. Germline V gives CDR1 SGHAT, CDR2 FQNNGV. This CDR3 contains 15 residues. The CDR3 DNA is TGTGCCAGCAGCTGGACCTTGACAGAATCCTACGAGCAGTACTTC. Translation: CASSWTLTESYEQYF.

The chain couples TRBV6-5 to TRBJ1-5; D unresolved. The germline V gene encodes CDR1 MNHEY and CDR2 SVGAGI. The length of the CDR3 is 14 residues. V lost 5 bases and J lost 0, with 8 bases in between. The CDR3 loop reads CASSTTYSNQPQHF. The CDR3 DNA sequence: TGTGCCAGCAGTACGACTTATAGCAATCAGCCCCAGCATTTT.

The DNA for the CDR3 is TGTGCCAGCAGTTACTCGAATAGGAGGTCCTACGAGCAGTACTTC. This codes for CASSYSNRRSYEQYF. This chain uses TRBV6-6 with TRBJ2-7; possibly TRBD2 for D (5 bases). V dropped 0 bases and J dropped 1 base, with 10 bases sitting between them. The CDR3 extends over 15 amino acids. The germline gives CDR1 MNHNY, CDR2 SVGAGI (reference sequence).

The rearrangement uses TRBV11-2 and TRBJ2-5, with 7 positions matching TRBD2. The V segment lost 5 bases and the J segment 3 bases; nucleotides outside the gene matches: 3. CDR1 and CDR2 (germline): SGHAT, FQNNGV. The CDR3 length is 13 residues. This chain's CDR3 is CASSPSGKETQYF. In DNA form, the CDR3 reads TGTGCCAGCAGCCCCAGCGGGAAAGAGACCCAGTACTTC.

The CDR3 is CASSQDAENGHQNTEAFF. The CDR3, as DNA: TGTGCCAGCAGCCAAGACGCTGAAAACGGACACCAGAACACTGAAGCTTTCTTT. V gene TRBV4-2 combines with J gene TRBJ1-1, with a tentative D call TRBD1 (5 bases). V lost 0 bases, J lost 1 base, and 18 bases lay in between. This CDR3 spans 18 amino acids. Per the germline V gene, CDR1 is LGHNA and CDR2 is YNFKEQ.

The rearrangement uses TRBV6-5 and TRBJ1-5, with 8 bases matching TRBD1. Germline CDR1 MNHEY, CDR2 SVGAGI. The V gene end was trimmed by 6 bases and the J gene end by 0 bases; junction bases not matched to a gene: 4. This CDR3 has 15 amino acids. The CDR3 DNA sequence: TGTGCCAGCAGGGCCAGGGGGCCTAGCAATCAGCCCCAGCATTTT. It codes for CASRARGPSNQPQHF.

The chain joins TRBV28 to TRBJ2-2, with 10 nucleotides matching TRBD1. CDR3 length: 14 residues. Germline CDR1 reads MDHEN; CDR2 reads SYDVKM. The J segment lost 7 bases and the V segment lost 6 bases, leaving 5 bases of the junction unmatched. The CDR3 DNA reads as TGTGCCAGCAGGCGACAGGGGGCCATCGGGGAGCTGTTTTTT. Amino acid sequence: CASRRQGAIGELFF. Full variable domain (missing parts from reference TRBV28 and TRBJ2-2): DVKVTQSSRYLVKRTGEKVFLECVQDMDHENMFWYRQDPGLGLRLIYFSYDVKMKEKGDIPEGYSVSREKKERFSLILESASTNQTSMYLCASRRQGAIGELFFGEGSRLTVL.

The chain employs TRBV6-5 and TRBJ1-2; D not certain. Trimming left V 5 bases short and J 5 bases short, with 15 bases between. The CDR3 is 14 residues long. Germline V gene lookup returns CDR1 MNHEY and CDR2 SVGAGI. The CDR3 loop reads CASSEVSGSYGYTF. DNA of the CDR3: TGTGCCAGCAGTGAAGTCTCAGGCTCGTATGGCTACACCTTC.

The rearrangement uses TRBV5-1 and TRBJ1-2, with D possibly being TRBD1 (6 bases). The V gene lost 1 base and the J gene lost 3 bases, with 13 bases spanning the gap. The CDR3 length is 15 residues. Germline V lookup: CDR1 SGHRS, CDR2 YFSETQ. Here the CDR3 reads CASSLSGVEYYGYTF. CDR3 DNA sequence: TGCGCCAGCAGCTTGTCAGGGGTCGAATACTATGGCTACACCTTC. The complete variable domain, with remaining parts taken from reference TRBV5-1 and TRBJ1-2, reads KAGVTQTPRYLIKTRGQQVTLSCSPISGHRSVSWYQQTPGQGLQFLFEYFSETQRNKGNFPGRFSGRQFSNSRSEMNVSTLELGDSALYLCASSLSGVEYYGYTFGSGTRLTVV.

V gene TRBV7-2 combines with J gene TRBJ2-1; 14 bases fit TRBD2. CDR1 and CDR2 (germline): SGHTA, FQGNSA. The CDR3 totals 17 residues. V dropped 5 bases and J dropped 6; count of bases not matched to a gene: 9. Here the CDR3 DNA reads TGTGCCAGCAGCCTCCCCAAGACTAGCGGGGGGGCCAATGAGCAGTTCTTC. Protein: CASSLPKTSGGANEQFF.

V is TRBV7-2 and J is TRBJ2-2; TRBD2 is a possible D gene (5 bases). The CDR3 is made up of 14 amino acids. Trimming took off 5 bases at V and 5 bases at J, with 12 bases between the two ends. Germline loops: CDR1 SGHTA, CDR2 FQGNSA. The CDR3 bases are TGTGCCAGCAGCCCCCAGAGAGGGACCGGGGAGCTGTTTTTT. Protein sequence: CASSPQRGTGELFF.

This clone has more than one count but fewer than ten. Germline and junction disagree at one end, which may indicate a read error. CDR3 protein: CASGTGGNGKLFF. The CDR3 DNA sequence: TGTGCCTCGGGGACAGGGGGCAATGGAAAACTGTTTTTT. V and J are TRBV27 and TRBJ1-4, with 12 bases that match TRBD1. The CDR3 runs 13 residues. Germline V lookup: CDR1 MNHEY, CDR2 SMNVEV (reference sequence).

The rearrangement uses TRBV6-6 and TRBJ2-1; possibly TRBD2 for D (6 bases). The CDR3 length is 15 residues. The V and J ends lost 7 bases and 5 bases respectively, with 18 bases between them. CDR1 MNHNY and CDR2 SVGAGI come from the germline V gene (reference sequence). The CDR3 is CASTFGGSGHNEQFF. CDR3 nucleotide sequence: TGTGCCAGCACCTTCGGGGGTAGCGGCCACAATGAGCAGTTCTTC.

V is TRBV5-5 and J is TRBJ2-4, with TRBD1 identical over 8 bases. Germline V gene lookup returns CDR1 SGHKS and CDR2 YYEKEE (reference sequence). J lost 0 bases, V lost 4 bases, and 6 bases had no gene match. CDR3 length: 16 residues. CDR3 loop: CASSPDRVGAKNIQYF. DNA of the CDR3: TGTGCCAGCAGCCCGGACAGGGTGGGAGCCAAAAACATTCAGTACTTC.